This is a list of T cell receptor beta chains from one sample in a study of control samples from healthy donors and cancer patients. Method: immunoSEQ multiplex PCR; TCRdb's copy keeps in-frame clones and lacks some. Seen here are approximately 110,000 clones, 83% observed once, and the top ten hold around 14%. The specimen was blood. The receptors originated from a woman aged 45 to 65 in good health. The conserved cysteine and the conserved F or W are not part of the CDR3 here. Part of the rows lack a size; the others show once, few, many or a class for expanded clones.

size,V,J,CDR3
-,TRBV19,TRBJ1-2,ASSIGGADYGYT
once,TRBV4-2,TRBJ1-6,ASSQLDGDRYSPLH
once,TRBV7-9,TRBJ1-3,ASSVRRGNTIY
-,TRBV6-4,TRBJ2-1,ASSRSSGGLYNEQF
-,TRBV7-9,TRBJ2-1,ASSLFGTSVHNEQF
-,TRBV6-5,TRBJ2-5,ASSPGLIETQY
-,TRBV7-9,TRBJ2-2,ASSRENTGELF
-,TRBV7-3,TRBJ1-6,ASSTTGRNSPLH
-,TRBV5-6,TRBJ2-1,ASSLNYNEQF
-,TRBV25-1,TRBJ1-5,ASSEPGNQPQH
-,TRBV5-4,TRBJ1-2,ASSSYREAGPASYGYT
-,TRBV7-8,TRBJ1-2,ASSYLGQGYGYT
-,TRBV30,TRBJ2-1,AWSVREDEQF
-,TRBV6-2/TRBV6-3,TRBJ1-1,ASSSYSIGNEAF
-,TRBV6-5,TRBJ1-1,ASIQDWGGTEAF
once,TRBV12-3/TRBV12-4,TRBJ1-5,ASSFDRVQPQH
-,TRBV3-1/TRBV3-2,TRBJ2-3,ASSQMTRRAPTDTQY
-,TRBV13,TRBJ2-6,ASSGRLAESSGANVLT
-,TRBV4-3,TRBJ2-2,ASSQGDGDTGELF
-,TRBV11-3,TRBJ2-7,ASSPRSTGGHHEQY
-,TRBV6-5,TRBJ2-1,ASGLADRVYNEQF
-,TRBV9,TRBJ2-2,ASSAGDTGELF
-,TRBV9,TRBJ2-1,ASSVAGTGHNEQF
-,TRBV5-4,TRBJ1-1,ASSIDDNTEAF
few,TRBV19,TRBJ2-2,ASTDSGRTTGELF
-,TRBV9,TRBJ1-6,ASSVVADRDESPLH
-,TRBV3-1/TRBV3-2,TRBJ1-5,ASSQGRGPYLSQH
-,TRBV7-2,TRBJ1-4,ASSLGPGGTNEKLF
-,TRBV7-4,TRBJ2-4,ASSEGLAGVSKNIQY
-,TRBV27,TRBJ2-7,ASSLSGQGAFEQY
-,TRBV12-3/TRBV12-4,TRBJ1-5,ASSSSTAQH
-,TRBV19,TRBJ1-6,ASSPGIPDSPLH
few,TRBV7-2,TRBJ1-1,ASSLSGRGRAF
-,TRBV29-1,TRBJ2-7,SMRTASYEQY
few,TRBV14,TRBJ2-7,ASSQVLGFYEQY
-,TRBV10-2,TRBJ2-7,ASSPGQHYEQY
-,TRBV3-1/TRBV3-2,TRBJ2-7,ASSQVGTYEQY
-,TRBV7-9,TRBJ2-3,ASSLEGPDTQY
-,TRBV25-1,TRBJ1-3,ASSANRGSGNTIY
few,TRBV5-4,TRBJ1-1,ASIQWGEAF
-,TRBV2,TRBJ2-3,ASSPGHTGTDTQY
-,TRBV6-1,TRBJ1-2,ASSEGRWNYGYT
-,TRBV14,TRBJ2-7,ASSLKAYEQY